The rows below give T cell receptor beta chains drawn from one sample of a study of blood T cells in healthy people across ages. MiXCR was run by TCRdb on the 5' RACE reads, yielding one entry per CDR3 protein. The repertoire consists of 1.5 million to 2 million distinct CDR3 sequences, with approximately 39% occurring once and the leading ten covering more than 20%. What was sequenced was blood. The receptors derive from a human donor in good health. Each CDR3 is given with its conserved first and last residue. The order of the fields is clone size, V gene, CDR3 length, D gene, J gene, CDR3 DNA, CDR3 protein. The D gene is left open where the match is weak. Only some rows state a clone size, as once, few, many or a class for expanded clones.

>NA|TRBV10-3|14|TRBD1|TRBJ1-1
TGTGCCATCAGTGAGTTGGAGGGGGCGCGGCAAGCTTTCTTT
CAISELEGARQAFF
>NA|TRBV9|15|NA|TRBJ1-4
TGTGCCAGCAGCGCTACAGGGCTCTCGGATGAAAAACTGTTTTTT
CASSATGLSDEKLFF
>NA|TRBV4-2|19|NA|TRBJ1-6
TGTGCCAGCAGCCAAGATAGGCAGCTAGAGAGCTCCTATAATTCACCCCTCCACTTT
CASSQDRQLESSYNSPLHF
>once|TRBV7-2|16|NA|TRBJ1-4
TGTGCCAGCAGCTTAAGGGCCCCGGGAGCTAATGAAAAACTGTTTTTT
CASSLRAPGANEKLFF
>NA|TRBV10-3|13|NA|TRBJ1-1
TGTGCCATCGGCACCGGAATGAACACTGGAGCTTTCTTT
CAIGTGMNTGAFF
>NA|TRBV20-1|15|TRBD1|TRBJ1-1
TGCAGTGCTAAGATCTACAGGGGGCCCGACACTGAAGCTTTCTTT
CSAKIYRGPDTEAFF
>NA|TRBV7-9|14|TRBD1|TRBJ1-1
TGTGCCAGCAGCTCCGGACAGGGGGCGGTTGAAGCTTTCTTT
CASSSGQGAVEAFF
>NA|TRBV4-1|13|NA|TRBJ2-1
TGCGCCAGCAGCCGCGATAGGGCCAATGAGCAGTTCTTC
CASSRDRANEQFF
>NA|TRBV20-1|14|NA|TRBJ2-3
TGCAGTGCTAGGGGGGACTTTAGCACAGATACGCAGTATTTT
CSARGDFSTDTQYF
>NA|TRBV6-2/TRBV6-3|13|TRBD1|TRBJ1-2
TGTGCCAGCAGAACGACAGGGATGAATGGCTACACCTTC
CASRTTGMNGYTF
>few|TRBV6-5|15|TRBD2|TRBJ2-1
TGTGCCAGCTCTTGGGGGGGAGGGGAATATAATGAGCAGTTCTTC
CASSWGGGEYNEQFF
>NA|TRBV29-1|16|NA|TRBJ1-2
TGCAGCGTTGAGAGGGCCGTCGTGGGGGGGGCGAATGGCTACACCTTC
CSVERAVVGGANGYTF
>NA|TRBV7-8|14|NA|TRBJ1-6
TGTGCCAGCAGCTTAGATCCTAGGGATTCACCCCTCCACTTT
CASSLDPRDSPLHF
>NA|TRBV28|11|NA|TRBJ2-5
TGTGCCAGCGGGGATTTCTTGACCCAGTACTTC
CASGDFLTQYF
>few|TRBV20-1|16|TRBD2|TRBJ2-1
TGCAGTGCTAGAGATCTTGGAGCGGGGGGGTACAATGAGCAGTTCTTC
CSARDLGAGGYNEQFF
>NA|TRBV4-1|14|NA|TRBJ2-7
TGCGCCAGCAGCCTTATTATGGGGGCCTACGAGCAGTACTTC
CASSLIMGAYEQYF
>NA|TRBV6-2/TRBV6-3|13|NA|TRBJ1-4
TGTGCCAGCAATGTACACCCAAGACAGTTCTGGTTTTTT
CASNVHPRQFWFF
>NA|TRBV4-1|15|NA|TRBJ2-3
TGCGCCAGCAGCCAAGTATGGGGCCGGGGAGATACGCAGTATTTT
CASSQVWGRGDTQYF
>NA|TRBV9|18|NA|TRBJ2-3
TGTGCCAGCAGCGTACAGGGGAGGGTGGCTTGGTGGACAGATACGCAGTATTTT
CASSVQGRVAWWTDTQYF
>few|TRBV18|13|TRBD2|TRBJ2-1
TGTGCCAACTCATCGTTTAGCGGGGATGAGCAGTTCTTC
CANSSFSGDEQFF
>few|TRBV18|15|NA|TRBJ2-1
TGTGCCAGCTCACCGTTTGAAGTGGGGCTGGGTGAGCAGTTCTTC
CASSPFEVGLGEQFF
>NA|TRBV12-3/TRBV12-4|17|TRBD1|TRBJ2-6
TGTGCCAGCAGTCGGACAGGGGGTTGGCCTGGGGCCAACGTCCTGACTTTC
CASSRTGGWPGANVLTF
>NA|TRBV2|14|TRBD1|TRBJ2-1
TGTGCCAGCAAAAAGGGGGCGATGTACGATGAGCAGTTCTTC
CASKKGAMYDEQFF
>once|TRBV7-9|14|NA|TRBJ2-4
TGTGCCAGCAGCGACCAGTTAGCCAAAAACATTCAGTACTTC
CASSDQLAKNIQYF
>NA|TRBV7-2|14|NA|TRBJ1-5
TGTGCCAGCAGCTCGGGACGGGACAATCAGCCCCAGCATTTT
CASSSGRDNQPQHF
>NA|TRBV4-1|14|NA|TRBJ2-7
TGCGCCAGCAGCCAAGAGGTGCCTTTCTACGAGCAGTACTTC
CASSQEVPFYEQYF
>few|TRBV7-3|15|TRBD1|TRBJ1-2
TGTGCCAGCAGCCCCTTTGGGACAGCGACGGGGGGCTACACCTTC
CASSPFGTATGGYTF
>NA|TRBV7-2|15|NA|TRBJ2-1
TGTGCCAGCAGCACTGCGGGGGCGACGTTCAATGAGCAGTTCTTC
CASSTAGATFNEQFF
>once|TRBV20-1|16|NA|TRBJ2-7
TGCAGTACTAGCAGGACCATCGGGACAGAGCCCTACGAGCAGTACTTC
CSTSRTIGTEPYEQYF
>few|TRBV13|18|TRBD2|TRBJ2-1
TGTGCCAGCAGCTCCCAATACCTGACTAGCGGGGGGGCCAATGAGCAGTTCTTC
CASSSQYLTSGGANEQFF
>NA|TRBV7-2|17|TRBD1|TRBJ1-4
TGTGCCAGCAGCTCGCGGACAGGGGCGAGTTCTAATGAAAAACTGTTTTTT
CASSSRTGASSNEKLFF
>NA|TRBV27|13|NA|TRBJ2-1
TGTGTCAGCAGGGGGGCAGGGAGGAATGAGCAGTTCTTC
CVSRGAGRNEQFF
>few|TRBV6-2/TRBV6-3|13|NA|TRBJ1-2
TGTGCCAGCAGATTCGGACCTACCTATGGCTACACCTTC
CASRFGPTYGYTF
>few|TRBV20-1|11|NA|TRBJ2-5
TGCAGTGCACTAGTGCAAGAGACCCAGTACTTC
CSALVQETQYF
>NA|TRBV10-3|13|NA|TRBJ1-2
TGTGCCATCCTCCCGCGAGGAGGCTATGGCTACACCTTC
CAILPRGGYGYTF
>NA|TRBV28|16|TRBD2|TRBJ2-5
TGTGCCAGCAGCCCAGGGACTAGCCCTAGGGGCAATGAGCAGTACTTC
CASSPGTSPRGNEQYF
>NA|TRBV11-2|16|TRBD2|TRBJ2-3
TGTGCCAGCAGCTCCTGGGAGGGCGCCTTCACAGATACGCAGTATTTT
CASSSWEGAFTDTQYF
>once|TRBV5-1|15|NA|TRBJ2-2
TGCGCCAGCAGCCTGGACGTTATGGGCACCGGGGAGCTGTTTTTT
CASSLDVMGTGELFF
>NA|TRBV11-2|11|NA|TRBJ2-3
TGTGCCACCGCATTCACGGATACGCAGTATTTT
CATAFTDTQYF
>many|TRBV20-1|16|TRBD2|TRBJ2-3
TGCAGTGCTAGGGCGACTAGCGGGGGTTTCACAGATACGCAGTATTTT
CSARATSGGFTDTQYF
>NA|TRBV12-3/TRBV12-4|13|NA|TRBJ2-1
TGTGCCAGCAGTCACACAGGGTGGCATGAGCAGTTCTTC
CASSHTGWHEQFF
>NA|TRBV20-1|16|TRBD1|TRBJ2-1
TGCAGTGCTGAGCAATTACAGGGGAGCTCCTACAATGAGCAGTTCTTC
CSAEQLQGSSYNEQFF
>NA|TRBV4-1|17|NA|TRBJ2-2
TGCGCCAGCAGCCAGCACCGGTCGTTCGCGAACACCGGGGAGCTGTTTTTT
CASSQHRSFANTGELFF
>NA|TRBV5-1|17|TRBD1|TRBJ2-1
TGCGCCAGCAGAGTAGGGGGCGGGCAGAGCTCCTACAATGAGCAGTTCTTC
CASRVGGGQSSYNEQFF
>NA|TRBV7-8|14|TRBD2|TRBJ2-7
TGTGCCAGCAGCCCCAGTGCGGGGAGGGCCGAGCAGTACTTC
CASSPSAGRAEQYF